The present T cell receptor (beta chain) was sequenced within a study of blood T cells in healthy people across ages. Study observations and caveats: Strong correlation existed between TCR beta diversity and naive T cell percentage.

The CDR3 contains 19 residues. Looked up from germline, CDR1 is SGHNT and CDR2 is YENEEA. The ends were cut back, 2 bases at V and 0 bases at J, with 20 bases in the middle. Comment on this clonotype: Its target is not known.

Next came a second PCR, run for roughly 6 to 11 cycles, which used a sample-barcoded 5' primer along with a J-beta primer mix. Via MiXCR, TCRdb re-called the 5' RACE reads, giving one row per CDR3 protein. The data contain hundreds of thousands of distinct CDR3 sequences, 56% of them singletons. This TCR was sampled from a man aged 35 to 55 in good health. Sequenced sample: blood. The rearrangement joins TRBV11-3 to TRBJ2-1, with TRBD1 as a possible D gene (6 bases). CDR3 bases: TGTGCCAGCAGCTTATCTCAACTCGGGACACCGAGCTCCTACAATGAGCAGTTCTTC. Residues: CASSLSQLGTPSSYNEQFF.